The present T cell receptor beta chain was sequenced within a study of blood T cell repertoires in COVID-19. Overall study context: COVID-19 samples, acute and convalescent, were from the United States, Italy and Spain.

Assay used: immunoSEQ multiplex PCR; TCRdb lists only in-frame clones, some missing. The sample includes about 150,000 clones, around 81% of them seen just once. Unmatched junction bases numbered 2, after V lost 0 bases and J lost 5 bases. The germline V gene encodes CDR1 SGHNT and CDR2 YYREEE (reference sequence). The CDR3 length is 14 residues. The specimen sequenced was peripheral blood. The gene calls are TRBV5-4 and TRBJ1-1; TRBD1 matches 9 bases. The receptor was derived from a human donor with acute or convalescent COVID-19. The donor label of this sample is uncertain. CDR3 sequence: CASSLDRGQTEAFF. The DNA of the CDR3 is TGTGCCAGCAGCTTGGACAGGGGGCAGACTGAAGCTTTCTTT. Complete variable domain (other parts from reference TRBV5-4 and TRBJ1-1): ETGVTQSPTHLIKTRGQQVTLRCSSQSGHNTVSWYQQALGQGPQFIFQYYREEENGRGNFPPRFSGLQFPNYSSELNVNALELDDSALYLCASSLDRGQTEAFFGQGTRLTVV.